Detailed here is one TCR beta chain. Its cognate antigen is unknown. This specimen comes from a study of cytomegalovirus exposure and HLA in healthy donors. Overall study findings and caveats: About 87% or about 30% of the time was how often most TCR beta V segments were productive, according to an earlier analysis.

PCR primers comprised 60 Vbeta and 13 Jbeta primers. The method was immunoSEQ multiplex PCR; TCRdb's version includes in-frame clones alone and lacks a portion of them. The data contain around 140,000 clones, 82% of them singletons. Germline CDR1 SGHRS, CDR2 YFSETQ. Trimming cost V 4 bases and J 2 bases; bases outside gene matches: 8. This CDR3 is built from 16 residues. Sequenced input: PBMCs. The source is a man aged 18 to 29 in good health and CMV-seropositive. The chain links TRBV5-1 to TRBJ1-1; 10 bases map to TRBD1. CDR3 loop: CASSPRGTGENTEAFF. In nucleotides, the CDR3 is TGCGCCAGCAGCCCCCGGGGGACAGGGGAAAACACTGAAGCTTTCTTT.